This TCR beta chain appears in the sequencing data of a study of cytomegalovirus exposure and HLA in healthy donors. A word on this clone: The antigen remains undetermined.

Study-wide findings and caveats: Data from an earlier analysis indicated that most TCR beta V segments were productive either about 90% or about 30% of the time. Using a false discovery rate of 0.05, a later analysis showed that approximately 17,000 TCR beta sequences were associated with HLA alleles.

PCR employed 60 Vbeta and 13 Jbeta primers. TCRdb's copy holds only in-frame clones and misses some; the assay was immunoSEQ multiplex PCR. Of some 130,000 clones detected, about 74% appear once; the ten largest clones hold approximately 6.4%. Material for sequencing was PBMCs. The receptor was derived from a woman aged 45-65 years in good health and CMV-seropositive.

The CDR3 is CAIRTGQGDTEAFF. CDR3 DNA sequence: TGTGCCATCAGGACCGGACAGGGGGACACTGAAGCTTTCTTT. The gene calls are TRBV10-3 and TRBJ1-1; 10 nucleotides line up with TRBD1. The CDR3 is 14 residues long. V lost 6 bases to trimming and J lost 3 bases; unmatched junction nucleotides: 4. From germline, CDR1 is ENHRY and CDR2 SYGVKD.